This T cell receptor (beta chain) is from a study of PD-L1 blockade in urothelial cancer (dated by TCRdb to about 2017). For context, the study as a whole: All patients started therapy in the mid-2010s and received atezolizumab 1,200 mg intravenously every 3 weeks. About 90% of the roughly 29 patients were identified as males with urothelial cancer of bladder origin, and a prior smoking history was reported by 18 of 29 patients. Patients had an ECOG performance status of 0 or 1 and had received between 0 and 3 prior chemotherapy regimens. Blood samples were analyzed at two time points: 3 weeks after treatment start (second dose) and 6 weeks after treatment start. Blood samples gave a median of about 140,000 T cells and under 85,000 unique TCRs, with a median clonality of approximately 0.08. The study was an exploratory multi-omic analysis of somatic, immune and clinical correlates of response to PD-L1 blockade with atezolizumab in urothelial cancer. TCR sequencing covered pretreatment tumor samples and matched, serially collected peripheral blood taken before and after atezolizumab treatment. Durable clinical benefit was defined as progression-free survival longer than 6 months, and TCR features were also tested against progression-free and overall survival. Whole exome sequencing and RNA sequencing of pretreatment tumors were performed alongside TCR sequencing in the same patients. Nine patients reached durable clinical benefit, while some 20 patients did not. Pretreatment blood TCR-seq was available for under 35 patients, at least one posttreatment blood collection was obtained for around 24 patients, and tumor TCR-seq was available for around 24 patients. Study-wide findings and limitations: Small sample size (n of about 29) and many exploratory analyses mean the results are intended to be hypothesis-generating. Greater expansion of tumor-associated TCR clones in peripheral blood 3 weeks after the start of treatment was observed in patients with durable benefit (n of about 20, p = 0.022). A pretreatment peripheral blood TCR clonality below the median was linked to improved progression-free and overall survival.

To note about this clone: What this receptor recognizes is not known. Base qualities are missing; no much larger clone stands one base away.

The time point label corresponds to: pretreatment peripheral blood. A total of some 30 patients with locally advanced or metastatic urothelial carcinoma, treated at Memorial Sloan Kettering on a trial protocol, made up the cohort. Peripheral blood mononuclear cells were collected pretreatment and during treatment, at between 1 and 8 total time points per patient. The Qiagen DNeasy Blood extraction kit was used to purify genomic DNA from total PBMCs and from tumor samples. PBMCs were collected pretreatment and during treatment, and were isolated and stored as previously described. Each PCR received spiked-in synthetic TCR analog templates so that absolute template abundance could be estimated from read counts. The immunoSEQ assay was used to amplify TCRbeta CDR3 regions from genomic DNA with bias-controlled V and J gene primers. Sequencing of rearranged TCRbeta segments was performed at approximately 20X coverage. The paper's data handling went like this. Clustering was used to correct sequencing errors, and CDR3s were annotated against IMGT so that V, D and J genes could be assigned. Out-of-frame and stop-codon sequences were excluded, and only productive TCRbeta rearrangements were used in downstream analyses. Clonality was computed as one minus Shannon entropy normalized by the log of the number of unique productive sequences. Fisher's exact test with Benjamini-Hochberg correction, using a cutoff of adjusted p below 0.01, was how clones that differed between time points or between blood and tumor were identified. Entries here come from immuneACCESS through TCRdb and include only in-frame sequences with V and J called. Some clones fail to appear in such tables; in the studies checked, an unresolved V gene covers under half of the shortfall, and the cause of the remainder is unknown. V and J calls and clone size come straight from that table; D and trimming were deduced from the DNA. The sample contains some 74,000 clones, around four fifths of them found a single time. Roughly 6.6% of the sample is in the top ten clones.

V sheds 1 base and J sheds 4 bases, leaving 17 bases between their ends. The CDR3 measures 16 amino acids from cysteine to phenylalanine. Only the CDR3 part of the read is kept: 48 bases, read in frame from the first base. For CDR1 and CDR2, the germline V gene lists SGHVS and FQNEAQ. This receptor was taken from a man aged 40-49 years with urothelial cancer. The sample consisted of PBMCs, taken around atezolizumab (anti-PD-L1) treatment. The rearranged chain carries TRBV7-8 and TRBJ2-7; TRBD2 could be the D gene, as 5 bases match. The DNA sequence is TGTGCCAGCAGCTTAGTATCCGCGGGTGGTACATACGAGCAGTACTTC. Translated, this is CASSLVSAGGTYEQYF.